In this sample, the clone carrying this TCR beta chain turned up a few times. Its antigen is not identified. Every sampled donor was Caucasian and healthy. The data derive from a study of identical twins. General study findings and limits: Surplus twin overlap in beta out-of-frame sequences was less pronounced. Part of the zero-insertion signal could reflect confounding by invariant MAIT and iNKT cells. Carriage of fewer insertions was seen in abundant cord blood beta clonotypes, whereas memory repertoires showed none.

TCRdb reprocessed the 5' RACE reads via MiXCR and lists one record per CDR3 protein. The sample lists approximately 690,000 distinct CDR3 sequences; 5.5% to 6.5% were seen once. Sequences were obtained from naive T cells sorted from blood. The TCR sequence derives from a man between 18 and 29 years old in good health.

Here the CDR3 reads CASSAGGGSEFF. The CDR3 DNA sequence: TGTGCCAGCAGCGCAGGGGGGGGGAGTGAGTTCTTC. The chain is built from TRBV7-9 and TRBJ2-1, with D perhaps given as TRBD1 or TRBD2 (7 bases each). Germline CDR1 is SEHNR and CDR2 is FQNEAQ (reference sequence). V lost 5 bases and J lost 14, with 16 bases in between. This CDR3 spans 12 amino acids.